The 2 T cell receptor beta chains given below trace back to one sample, sequenced in a study of early T cells in non-severe SARS-CoV-2 infection. Using its own MiXCR run on the 5' RACE reads, TCRdb lists one record per CDR3 protein. The sample carries 60,000 to 70,000 distinct CDR3 sequences, 4.9% recorded once. Input material: whole blood. The receptors come from an adult who was a healthcare worker with PCR-confirmed SARS-CoV-2 infection or an uninfected control (not recorded which).

In this sample, this clonotype turned up many times. The chain links TRBV9 to TRBJ1-6; D not resolved. This CDR3 region has 13 residues. Germline V gene lookup returns CDR1 SGDLS and CDR2 YYNGEE. Trimming cost V 0 bases and J 7 bases, with 5 bases left between them. The chain's CDR3 is CASSVGNNSPLHF. CDR3 DNA sequence: TGTGCCAGCAGCGTAGGGAACAATTCACCCCTCCACTTT. The entire variable domain, with the rest obtained from reference TRBV9 and TRBJ1-6, is as follows: DSGVTQTPKHLITATGQRVTLRCSPRSGDLSVYWYQQSLDQGLQFLIQYYNGEERAKGNILERFSAQQFPDLHSELNLSSLELGDSALYFCASSVGNNSPLHFGNGTRLTVT.

As regards this clonotype: A junction boundary mismatches the germline segment, possibly from a read error. V gene TRBV29-1 combines with J gene TRBJ2-7; D possibly corresponds to TRBD1 (7 bases). The V gene's germline CDR1 is SQVTM and CDR2 ANQGSEA. CDR3 length equals 12 residues. The CDR3 spells CSVTGDSYEQHF. Written as DNA, the CDR3 is TGCAGCGTTACAGGGGACTCCTACGAGCAGCACTTC.